The text below deals with one T cell receptor (beta chain). Its binding antigen is unknown. It has no much larger one-base neighbor in the sample; base qualities were not kept. Trimming accounts for 3 bases at V and 8 bases at J, while the number of junction bases matched to no gene is 13. CDR1 and CDR2, per the germline V gene, are MGHDK and SYGVNS. The CDR3 numbers 15 residues from cysteine through phenylalanine. Of all the DNA, just the CDR3 is kept, 45 bases in frame from base 1. The source of the sample is a study of T cells in tumors after PD-1 blockade (dated by TCRdb to about 2019). General notes on the study: Prior checkpoint blockade, systemic immunosuppressant use, and recent radiotherapy or other anti-cancer therapy within 4 weeks were grounds for patient exclusion. Pembrolizumab 200 mg every 3 weeks or cemiplimab 350 mg every 2 weeks was administered to patients. A subset of patients also received ongoing daily vismodegib 150 mg during anti-PD-1 treatment. On average, peripheral blood samples had some 100,000 TCR templates (range about 23,000-260,000) and 35,000 to 45,000 unique clonotypes. Using site-matched tumors from BCC or SCC patients sampled before and after anti-PD-1 therapy, the study carried out paired single-cell RNA and TCR sequencing. To compare clonotypes in blood and tumor, bulk TCR sequencing was done on 10 to 11 peripheral blood samples taken from roughly 5 patients. RECIST version 1.1 was used to assess clinical response.

The immunoSEQ platform was used to carry out deep TCRbeta sequencing. On the authors' methods: Only productive rearrangements were exported from the immunoSEQ Analyzer for downstream analysis. T cell phenotypes were assigned to bulk TCRbeta clonotypes by matching the clonotypes to single-cell RNA+TCR-seq clones that had the same TCRbeta sequence. Tumor enrichment of a clone was calculated by dividing the clone's tumor frequency by the clone's PBMC frequency, both taken from bulk TCR sequencing. GLIPH was used to sort TCRs into specificity groups, which are clusters of distinct TCRs that likely recognize common antigens through shared CDR3 motifs. TCRdb re-hosts the immuneACCESS table, in-frame sequences only. Its copies lack some clones; in the studies checked, an unresolved V gene accounts for under half of them, and the cause for the rest is not known. V, J and clone size derive from that table, while D and trimming were established from the DNA sequence. The sample table records about 47,000 clones; approximately 79% of these occur just once. The ten largest account for 8.5% to 9% of the sample.

Genomic DNA extracted from tumor biopsies or peripheral blood was used for bulk TCRbeta sequencing, with input ranging from about 616 ng to 6,500 ng. Every patient was a poor candidate for surgical resection and had histologically proven advanced or metastatic basal or squamous cell carcinoma. Of the approximately 12 patients in the basal cell carcinoma cohort, about 8 underwent bulk tumor TCR sequencing. Overall study outcomes, separate from this receptor: Around 37% of tumor TCR clonotypes were detected in blood, and some novel exhausted tumor clones were observed in pre-treatment blood, which was taken as suggesting peripheral recruitment. The source of novel T cell clones was not identified, and lymphoid organs or rare unexpanded clones within the tumor or the tumor periphery could be included among the possible sources.

The sample here was PBMCs, taken before anti-PD-1 therapy. The chain is made from TRBV25-1 and TRBJ2-7, and 7 junctional nucleotides match TRBD2. This TCR derives from a human donor with advanced basal cell or squamous cell carcinoma (not recorded which). DNA sequence: TGTGCCAGCAGTGATTTATCCGGGACTATAAGGAAGCAGTACTTC. The encoded protein is CASSDLSGTIRKQYF.